The 14 T cell receptor beta chains below were found in one sample sequenced in a study of blood T cell repertoires in COVID-19. Here immunoSEQ multiplex PCR was the method, and the copy in TCRdb shows in-frame clones only, minus some. Altogether some 320,000 clones are present, roughly 90% being singletons, with the ten largest covering about 4%. Sequencing was carried out using PBMCs or T cells enriched from blood (not recorded which). These receptors were collected from a woman under 40 who had been exposed to COVID-19.

This clone showed up just a few times. This chain joins TRBV24-1 and TRBJ2-2, with a possible D match to TRBD2 (7 bases). CDR1 is KGHDR, CDR2 SFDVKD, per germline. V dropped 5 bases and J dropped 2 bases, with 11 bases sitting between them. This CDR3 has 15 amino acids. CDR3 protein: CATSAGGPNTGELFF. The CDR3 DNA sequence: TGTGCCACCAGTGCCGGGGGGCCTAACACCGGGGAGCTGTTTTTT.

This clone was recorded a few times. CDR3 protein: CASSIGARTNEKLFF. The CDR3 DNA reads as TGTGCCAGTAGTATTGGGGCTAGAACTAATGAAAAACTGTTTTTT. The chain carries TRBV19 and TRBJ1-4; D is perhaps TRBD1 (5 bases). CDR1 and CDR2 (germline): LNHDA, SQIVND (reference sequence). The CDR3 runs 15 residues. Trimming pared 3 bases from V and 1 base from J, leaving 9 bases between.

This chain links TRBV10-3 with TRBJ1-3, with 10 nucleotides matching TRBD1. Germline values: CDR1 ENHRY, CDR2 SYGVKD. The CDR3 contains 18 residues. J gave up 8 bases and V 10 bases, and 23 bases lay outside the gene matches. This CDR3 reads CATRNRRQGARGSYTIYF. The DNA for the CDR3 is TGTGCCACCAGAAACCGAAGACAGGGGGCGCGAGGGTCATACACCATATATTTT.

The gene calls are TRBV4-1 and TRBJ1-3; 7 bases map to TRBD1. Germline trimming cut 3 bases from V and 1 base from J; bases unmatched to any gene: 0. This CDR3 contains 14 residues. Germline V CDR1 and CDR2: MGHRA, YSYEKL. The CDR3 loop is CASSQTGSGNTIYF. For the CDR3, the DNA is TGCGCCAGCAGCCAGACAGGGTCTGGAAACACCATATATTTT.

The chain combines TRBV3-1 (or the pseudogene TRBV3-2) with TRBJ2-7; D is possibly TRBD1 (5 bases). The CDR3 is 14 residues long. Germline V gene data show CDR1 as LGHDT and CDR2 as YNNKEL (reference sequence). Deletions cut 2 bases from V and 3 bases from J, with 11 bases between. CDR3 sequence: CASSQWQGSYEQYF. In nucleotides, the CDR3 is TGTGCCAGCAGCCAATGGCAGGGTAGCTACGAGCAGTACTTC.

The genes are TRBV7-9 and TRBJ1-2; possibly TRBD1 for D (5 bases). The CDR3 runs 14 residues. Deletions cut 4 bases from V and 7 bases from J, with 16 bases between. From germline, CDR1 is SEHNR and CDR2 FQNEAQ (reference sequence). DNA for the CDR3: TGTGCCAGCAGCTCACGGTCGGGAGACAGTGGCTACACCTTC. It codes for CASSSRSGDSGYTF.

The V and J genes are TRBV20-1 and TRBJ2-1; 9 bases align to TRBD2. CDR1 DFQATT and CDR2 SNEGSKA come from the germline V gene (reference sequence). Germline trimming cut 5 bases from V and 10 bases from J; bases unmatched to any gene: 3. The CDR3 loop spans 11 amino acids. The CDR3 sequence: CSAVLAGEQFF. The CDR3 DNA is TGCAGTGCTGTTCTAGCGGGGGAGCAGTTCTTC.

The chain employs TRBV6-6 and TRBJ1-5; TRBD1 aligns across 8 bases. With V trimmed by 4 bases and J by 5 bases, 10 bases remained unmatched. Looked up from germline, CDR1 is MNHNY and CDR2 is SVGAGI (reference sequence). The CDR3 sequence is 16 residues long. The CDR3 spells CASSSRGQGLYQPQHF. The DNA for the CDR3 is TGTGCCAGCAGTTCAAGAGGACAGGGACTTTATCAGCCCCAGCATTTT.

The V gene is TRBV2, the J gene TRBJ1-1, with 10 bases aligning to TRBD1. In germline, CDR1 is SNHLY, CDR2 FYNNEI. The CDR3 contains 15 residues. V lost 6 bases, J lost 4 bases, and 8 bases stayed unmatched. The CDR3 loop reads CASSDDRGLGTEAFF. DNA for the CDR3: TGTGCCAGCAGCGATGACAGGGGGCTGGGCACTGAAGCTTTCTTT. Filled out from reference TRBV2 and TRBJ1-1, the complete variable domain reads EPEVTQTPSHQVTQMGQEVILRCVPISNHLYFYWYRQILGQKVEFLVSFYNNEISEKSEIFDDQFSVERPDGSNFTLKIRSTKLEDSAMYFCASSDDRGLGTEAFFGQGTRLTVV.

Details on this clone: The sample has other DNA sequences that encode this CDR3 too. The chain employs TRBV24-1 and TRBJ1-5; 10 nucleotides align to TRBD1. Germline trimming cut 4 bases from V and 2 bases from J; bases unmatched to any gene: 4. This CDR3 has 16 residues. Germline-derived CDR1 and CDR2 are KGHDR and SFDVKD. CDR3 sequence reads: CATSDPGTGGNQPQHF. The CDR3 DNA reads TGTGCCACCAGTGACCCTGGGACAGGGGGCAATCAGCCCCAGCATTTT.

This sequence joins TRBV5-1 and TRBJ1-1, with a weak D call TRBD1 (5 bases). This CDR3 spans 15 amino acids. With 0 bases removed from V and 0 bases from J, the gap between germline ends came to 9 bases. Germline V CDR1 and CDR2: SGHRS, YFSETQ. The CDR3 sequence is CASSLVAGVNTEAFF. CDR3 nucleotides: TGCGCCAGCAGCTTGGTGGCGGGGGTGAACACTGAAGCTTTCTTT. The variable domain in full, with the rest retrieved from reference TRBV5-1 and TRBJ1-1, is KAGVTQTPRYLIKTRGQQVTLSCSPISGHRSVSWYQQTPGQGLQFLFEYFSETQRNKGNFPGRFSGRQFSNSRSEMNVSTLELGDSALYLCASSLVAGVNTEAFFGQGTRLTVV.

V is TRBV7-6 and J is TRBJ2-5; 7 bases agree with TRBD2. Germline V gene data show CDR1 as SGHVS and CDR2 as FNYEAQ. This CDR3 is built from 14 residues. Losses at the gene ends were 1 base for V and 3 bases for J; bases not matched to a gene: 2. CDR3 amino acids: CASSLEAGKETQYF. CDR3 sequence (DNA): TGTGCCAGCAGCTTAGAAGCGGGGAAAGAGACCCAGTACTTC.

The gene calls are TRBV5-1 and TRBJ1-2; the D gene is possibly TRBD1 (5 bases). CDR3 length: 13 residues. The germline CDR1 and CDR2 sequences are SGHRS and YFSETQ. With 1 base removed from V and 2 bases from J, the gap between germline ends came to 6 bases. In DNA, the CDR3 is TGCGCCAGCAGCTTGAGACAGAACTATGGCTACACCTTC. Residues: CASSLRQNYGYTF.

This sequence joins TRBV9 and TRBJ1-3; D not certain. Germline V gene sequence: CDR1 SGDLS, CDR2 YYNGEE. Trimming removed 4 bases at V and 0 bases at J, with 8 bases between. The CDR3 contains 14 residues. The chain's CDR3 is CASSTALSGNTIYF. The DNA of the CDR3 is TGTGCCAGCAGCACAGCACTCTCTGGAAACACCATATATTTT.